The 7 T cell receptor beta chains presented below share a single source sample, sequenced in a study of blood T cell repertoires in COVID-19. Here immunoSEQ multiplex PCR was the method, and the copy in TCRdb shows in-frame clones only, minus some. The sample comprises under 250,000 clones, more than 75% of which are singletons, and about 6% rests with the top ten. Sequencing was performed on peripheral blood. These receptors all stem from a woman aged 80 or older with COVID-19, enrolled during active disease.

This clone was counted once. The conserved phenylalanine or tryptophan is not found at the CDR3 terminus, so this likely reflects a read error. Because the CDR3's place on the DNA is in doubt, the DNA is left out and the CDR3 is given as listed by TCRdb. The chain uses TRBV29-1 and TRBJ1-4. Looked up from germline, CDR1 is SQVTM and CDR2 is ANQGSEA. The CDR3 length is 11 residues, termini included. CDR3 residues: CSVESGGVSQV.

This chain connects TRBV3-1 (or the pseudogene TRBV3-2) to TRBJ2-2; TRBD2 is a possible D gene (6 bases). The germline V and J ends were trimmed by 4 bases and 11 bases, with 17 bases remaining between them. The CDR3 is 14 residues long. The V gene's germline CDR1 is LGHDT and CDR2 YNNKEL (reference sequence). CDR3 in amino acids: CASSRGLDPAELFF. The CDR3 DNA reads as TGTGCCAGCAGCCGGGGACTTGACCCCGCTGAGCTGTTTTTT.

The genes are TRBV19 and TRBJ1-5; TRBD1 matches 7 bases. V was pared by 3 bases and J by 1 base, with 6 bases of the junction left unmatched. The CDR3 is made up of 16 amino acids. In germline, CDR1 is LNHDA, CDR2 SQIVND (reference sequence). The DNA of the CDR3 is TGTGCCAGTAGTATCGGGGCAGGGGGAAGCAATCAGCCCCAGCATTTT. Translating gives CASSIGAGGSNQPQHF.

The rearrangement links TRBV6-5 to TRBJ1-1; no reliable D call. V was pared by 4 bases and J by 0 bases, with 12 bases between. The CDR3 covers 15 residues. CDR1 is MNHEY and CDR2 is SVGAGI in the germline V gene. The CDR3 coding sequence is TGTGCCAGCAGTTCCCCGAGCGGAGTGAACACTGAAGCTTTCTTT. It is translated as CASSSPSGVNTEAFF.

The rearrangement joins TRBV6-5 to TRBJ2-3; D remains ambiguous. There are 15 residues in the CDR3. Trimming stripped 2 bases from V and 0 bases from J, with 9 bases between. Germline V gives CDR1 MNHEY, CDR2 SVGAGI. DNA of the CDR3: TGTGCCAGCAGTTACGGGTGGGCTAGCACAGATACGCAGTATTTT. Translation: CASSYGWASTDTQYF.

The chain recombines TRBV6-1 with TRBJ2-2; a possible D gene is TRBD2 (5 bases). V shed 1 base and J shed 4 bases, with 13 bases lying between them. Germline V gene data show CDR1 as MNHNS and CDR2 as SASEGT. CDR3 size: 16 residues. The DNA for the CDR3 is TGTGCCAGCAGTGAAGGTGGCGGGTGGGGCACCGGGGAGCTGTTTTTT. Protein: CASSEGGGWGTGELFF.

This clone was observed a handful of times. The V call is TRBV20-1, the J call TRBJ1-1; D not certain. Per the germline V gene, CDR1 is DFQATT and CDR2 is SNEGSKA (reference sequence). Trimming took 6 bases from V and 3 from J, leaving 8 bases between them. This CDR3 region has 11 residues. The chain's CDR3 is CSAASDTEAFF. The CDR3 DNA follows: TGCAGTGCCGCGTCGGACACTGAAGCTTTCTTT.